Included here is one T cell receptor beta chain sequence, with context. Its specificity is not known. TCRdb's copy holds only in-frame clones and misses some; the assay was immunoSEQ multiplex PCR. The repertoire holds tens of thousands of clones, with about 92% as singletons. This specimen comes from a study of graft-versus-host responses after intestinal transplantation. Study overall: Transplants were multivisceral, liver-intestinal, or isolated intestinal. Recipients across the board were started on anti-thymocyte globulin induction, then kept on tacrolimus and steroids for around three years.

The V gene's germline CDR1 is MGHDK and CDR2 SYGVNS. Trimming pared 5 bases from V and 1 base from J, leaving 18 bases between. This CDR3 spans 16 amino acids. The rearrangement joins TRBV25-1 to TRBJ2-7; perhaps TRBD2 as D (5 bases). The starting material was unstimulated CD8+ T cells sorted from spleen or lymph node cells, obtained before intestinal transplant. The source is a human donor who received an intestinal transplant. This chain's CDR3 is CASSPRGGVSSYEQYF. CDR3 DNA: TGTGCCAGCAGTCCCCGAGGAGGAGTGAGTTCCTACGAGCAGTACTTC.